This T cell receptor beta chain is drawn from a study of OX40 agonist ivuxolimab in advanced cancers. Study-wide findings and caveats: The CD4+ and CD8+ T cells in the blood had expanded clonally by week 6 at 0.1 to 3.0 mg/kg.

Only one count was recorded for this clone. What it binds is not known. Assay used: immunoSEQ multiplex PCR; TCRdb lists only in-frame clones, some missing. The sample records fewer than 45,000 clones, 88% being singletons. The clonotype originates from an adult with an advanced solid tumor such as melanoma, head and neck, liver or kidney cancer. The input for sequencing was CD4+ or CD8+ T cells sorted from blood, taken in a trial of the OX40 agonist ivuxolimab.

The CDR3 protein is CASSDSLAGVEQYF. CDR3 coding DNA: TGTGCCAGCAGTGACTCACTAGCGGGAGTTGAGCAGTACTTC. V gene TRBV2 combines with J gene TRBJ2-7; TRBD2 aligns across 11 bases. This CDR3 region has 14 residues. Germline CDR1 reads SNHLY; CDR2 reads FYNNEI. Trimming cost V 3 bases and J 7 bases; bases outside gene matches: 5.